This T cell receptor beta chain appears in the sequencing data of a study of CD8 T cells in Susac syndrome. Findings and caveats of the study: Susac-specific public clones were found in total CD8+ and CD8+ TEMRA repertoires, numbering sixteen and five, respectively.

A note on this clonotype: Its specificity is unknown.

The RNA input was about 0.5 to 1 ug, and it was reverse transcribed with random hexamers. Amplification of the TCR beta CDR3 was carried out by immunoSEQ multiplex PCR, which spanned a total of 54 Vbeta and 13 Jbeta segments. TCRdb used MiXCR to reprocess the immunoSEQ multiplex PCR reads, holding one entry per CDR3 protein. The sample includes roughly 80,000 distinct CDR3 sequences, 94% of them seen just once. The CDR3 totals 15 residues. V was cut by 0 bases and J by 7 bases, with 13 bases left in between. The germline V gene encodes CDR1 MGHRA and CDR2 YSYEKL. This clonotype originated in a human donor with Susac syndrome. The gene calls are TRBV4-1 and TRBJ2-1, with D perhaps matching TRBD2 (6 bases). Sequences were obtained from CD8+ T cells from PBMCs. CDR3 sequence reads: CASSQDDPGGNEQFF. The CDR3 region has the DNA TGCGCCAGCAGCCAAGATGATCCAGGAGGGAATGAGCAGTTCTTC.